These 17 T cell receptor beta chains originate from one sample sequenced in a study of T cell responses to AZD1222 COVID-19 vaccine. Sequencing used immunoSEQ multiplex PCR; TCRdb keeps in-frame clones, though not all of them. The data hold 150,000 to 200,000 clones, with 85% to 95% observed a single time. The sample here was peripheral blood, taken on day 0 of AZD1222 vaccination. These receptors all stem from an adult in good health.

V usage is TRBV5-6 and J usage is TRBJ1-5; D uncertain. Germline V gene sequence: CDR1 SGHDT, CDR2 YYEEEE. The CDR3 covers 14 residues. Trimming took 1 base from V and 0 from J, leaving 5 bases between them. The CDR3 sequence: CASSLLHSNQPQHF. The CDR3 region has the DNA TGTGCCAGCAGCTTGCTGCATAGCAATCAGCCCCAGCATTTT.

The V call is TRBV19, the J call TRBJ1-5; no definite D call. V lost 5 bases and J lost 7, with 12 bases in between. The CDR3 extends over 13 amino acids. Germline V gene data show CDR1 as LNHDA and CDR2 as SQIVND (reference sequence). The DNA of the CDR3 is TGTGCCAGTAGTTTAAGGCGCGGACAGCCCCAGCATTTT. It translates to CASSLRRGQPQHF.

This clone was found once. CDR3 amino acids: CASSLVSGSAGYTF. CDR3 nucleotide sequence: TGTGCCAGCAGCTTAGTATCGGGGTCGGCTGGCTACACCTTC. This rearrangement joins TRBV7-8 to TRBJ1-2; D uncertain. Trimming left V 1 base short and J 7 bases short, with 13 bases between. Germline-derived CDR1 and CDR2 are SGHVS and FQNEAQ. The CDR3 totals 14 residues.

The chain is built from TRBV12-3 or TRBV12-4 and TRBJ1-5; TRBD1 matches 7 bases. The CDR3 is 13 amino acids. V shed 4 bases and J 11 bases; nucleotides not matched to a gene: 8. CDR3 sequence reads: CASSYDRVGSQHF. Here the CDR3 DNA reads TGTGCCAGCAGTTATGACAGGGTGGGATCCCAGCATTTT.

The chain's CDR3 is CSVEDDLRSTGGTSDGYTF. In DNA, the CDR3 is TGCAGCGTTGAAGATGATTTGAGGTCGACAGGGGGGACCTCCGATGGCTACACCTTC. The genes are TRBV29-1 and TRBJ1-2, with TRBD1 matching 9 bases. The trim removed 0 bases at V and 6 bases at J, leaving 20 bases unmatched. The CDR3 has 19 residues. Germline V gene data show CDR1 as SQVTM and CDR2 as ANQGSEA.

V is TRBV19 and J is TRBJ2-1; D is unclear. V lost 1 base and J 15 bases, leaving 10 bases between the germline ends. There are 11 residues in the CDR3. Germline CDR1 is LNHDA and CDR2 is SQIVND (reference sequence). The CDR3 nucleotides read TGTGCCAGTAGTATAGGTCCGCGTGGGTTCTTC. As protein: CASSIGPRGFF.

CDR3 protein: CASEIQGGARQYF. The CDR3 nucleotides read TGTGCCAGCGAAATACAGGGGGGAGCACGGCAGTACTTC. V is TRBV14 and J is TRBJ2-7, with 8 bases that match TRBD1. V lost 8 bases to trimming and J lost 9 bases; unmatched junction nucleotides: 12. Germline V gives CDR1 SGHDN, CDR2 FVKESK. CDR3 length equals 13 residues. The full variable domain, in which reference TRBV14 and TRBJ2-7 provide the parts outside the CDR3, is EAGVTQFPSHSVIEKGQTVTLRCDPISGHDNLYWYRRVMGKEIKFLLHFVKESKQDESGMPNNRFLAERTGGTYSTLKVQPAELEDSGVYFCASEIQGGARQYFGPGTRLTVT.

The rearrangement joins TRBV24-1 to TRBJ2-1, with D possibly TRBD1 on 6 matching bases. The germline gives CDR1 KGHDR, CDR2 SFDVKD. The CDR3 spans 12 residues. V shed 6 bases and J shed 9 bases, with 11 bases lying between them. The CDR3 bases are TGTGCCACCAGTAGGGGGACCGGTGAGCAGTTCTTC. Translation gives CATSRGTGEQFF.

This chain uses TRBV5-1 with TRBJ2-2; D is unresolved. V was pared by 1 base and J by 1 base, with 5 bases between. This CDR3 contains 14 residues. In germline, CDR1 is SGHRS, CDR2 YFSETQ. The CDR3 DNA sequence: TGCGCCAGCAGCTTGAACAAGAACACCGGGGAGCTGTTTTTT. Translating gives CASSLNKNTGELFF.

The chain links TRBV19 to TRBJ1-1; a weak D match, TRBD1 (6 bases). This CDR3 contains 13 residues. Per the germline V gene, CDR1 is LNHDA and CDR2 is SQIVND (reference sequence). Between the trimmed V and J ends, which lost 7 bases and 5 bases, there was a span of 14 bases. CDR3 coding DNA: TGTGCCAGTATTGGGGACACCGGGACTGAAGCTTTCTTT. The encoded protein is CASIGDTGTEAFF.

J is TRBJ2-5 and V is TRBV20-1; D is uncertain. The V gene lost 8 bases and the J gene lost 1 base, with 8 bases spanning the gap. This CDR3 comprises 11 residues. Germline V gives CDR1 DFQATT, CDR2 SNEGSKA (reference sequence). CDR3 bases: TGCAGTAGTAGAGTCCAAGAGACCCAGTACTTC. Its translation: CSSRVQETQYF.

This clone was seen just once. V usage is TRBV4-3 and J usage is TRBJ1-4; D unclear. From germline, CDR1 is LGHNA and CDR2 YSLEER. The CDR3 has 13 residues. Trimming took off 4 bases at V and 11 bases at J, with 14 bases between the two ends. The CDR3 is CASSPRLEGKLFF. CDR3 sequence (DNA): TGCGCCAGCAGCCCCCGACTGGAAGGGAAACTGTTTTTT.

J is TRBJ2-1 and V is TRBV19; 12 bases map to TRBD1. Germline-derived CDR1 and CDR2 are LNHDA and SQIVND (reference sequence). The CDR3 loop spans 15 amino acids. Trimming removed 5 bases from V and 8 bases from J; junction bases left unmatched: 7. The CDR3 sequence is CASSPRDRGLYEQFF. The DNA of the CDR3 is TGTGCCAGTAGTCCCCGGGACAGGGGGCTTTATGAGCAGTTCTTC.

The chain links TRBV14 to TRBJ1-6; TRBD1 might be the D (5 bases). This CDR3 comprises 16 residues. The V end lost 0 bases, the J end lost 10 bases, and 16 bases lay between the germline ends. The germline gives CDR1 SGHDN, CDR2 FVKESK. CDR3 nucleotide sequence: TGTGCCAGCAGCCAAGAAGGTGAAGGGGCAATATCACCCCTCCACTTT. It encodes CASSQEGEGAISPLHF.

The chain has TRBV7-9 and TRBJ2-5; D may match TRBD1 or TRBD2 (5 bases each). CDR3 length: 15 amino acids. V was shortened by 5 bases and J by 5 bases, with 18 bases between the two germline ends. Germline V gives CDR1 SEHNR, CDR2 FQNEAQ (reference sequence). The CDR3 loop reads CASSGTLNILETQYF. The CDR3 DNA reads as TGTGCCAGCAGCGGGACCCTAAACATACTTGAGACCCAGTACTTC.

The chain links TRBV5-1 to TRBJ1-1; D might be TRBD1 (5 bases). V was cut by 4 bases and J by 5 bases, with 15 bases left in between. The CDR3 has 14 amino acids. From germline, CDR1 is SGHRS and CDR2 YFSETQ. DNA of the CDR3: TGCGCCAGCAGCCCCAGGGTCGGGAGGACTGAAGCTTTCTTT. It codes for CASSPRVGRTEAFF.

This chain joins TRBV5-6 and TRBJ1-4; TRBD1 aligns across 10 bases. The germline V gene encodes CDR1 SGHDT and CDR2 YYEEEE. The CDR3 covers 14 residues. Trimming cost V 3 bases and J 7 bases; bases outside gene matches: 3. The chain's CDR3 is CASSSTGGVEKLFF. Written as DNA, the CDR3 is TGTGCCAGCAGCTCGACAGGGGGCGTTGAAAAACTGTTTTTT.